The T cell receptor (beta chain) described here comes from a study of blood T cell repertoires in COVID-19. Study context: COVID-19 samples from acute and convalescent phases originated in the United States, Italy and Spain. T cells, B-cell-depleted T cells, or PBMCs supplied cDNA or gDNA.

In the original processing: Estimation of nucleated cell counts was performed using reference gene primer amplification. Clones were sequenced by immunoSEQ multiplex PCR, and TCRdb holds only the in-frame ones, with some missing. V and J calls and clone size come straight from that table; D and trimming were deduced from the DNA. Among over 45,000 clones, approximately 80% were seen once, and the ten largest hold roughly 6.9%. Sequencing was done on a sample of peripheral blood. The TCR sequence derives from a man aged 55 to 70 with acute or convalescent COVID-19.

The CDR3 DNA is TGTGCCAGCAGCTCCAGGGGTAGCAATCAGCCCCAGCATTTT. As protein: CASSSRGSNQPQHF. The chain carries TRBV5-6 and TRBJ1-5, with D perhaps TRBD1 (6 bases). V dropped 3 bases and J dropped 0 bases, with 7 bases sitting between them. There are 14 residues in the CDR3. The germline V gene encodes CDR1 SGHDT and CDR2 YYEEEE.